The sequence of this T cell receptor (beta chain) was determined in a study of Ad26.COV2.S vaccination and SARS-CoV-2 variants. Deletions cut 5 bases from V and 0 bases from J, with 11 bases between. The germline V gene has CDR1 SGHVS and CDR2 FNYEAQ. The CDR3 loop spans 15 amino acids. The protocol was immunoSEQ multiplex PCR, while the TCRdb copy is restricted to in-frame clones and leaves out a portion. Here the sample spans a few hundred thousand clones, around 86% being singletons. As for treatment: 15 to 20 received Ad26.COV2.S at low or high dose, single or two shots; about 5 received placebo; per-sample allocation not given. Sampling occurred on day 63 after the first vaccine or placebo injection.

This rearrangement joins TRBV7-6 to TRBJ2-1; D unclear. The clonotype originates from a person between 18 and 60 years old who received the Ad26.COV2.S COVID-19 vaccine or a placebo. This specimen was peripheral blood, taken in a trial of Ad26.COV2.S vaccine versus placebo. The CDR3 coding sequence is TGTGCCAGCAGCGCCCCAGCCGACTCCTACAATGAGCAGTTCTTC. This sequence encodes CASSAPADSYNEQFF.